This T cell receptor (beta chain) was found in a study of shared clonotypes between healthy human individuals. General study points: Inspection by rarefaction showed sorted-subset sequencing to be incomplete despite large depth.

Germline V gene lookup returns CDR1 SGHTA and CDR2 FQGNSA. The CDR3 extends over 13 amino acids. V gave up 1 base and J gave up 6 bases, with 7 bases separating them. As to this clone: Antigen: not known. Other DNA sequences from this sample encode an identical CDR3 as well.

TCRdb's table, derived via immunoSEQ multiplex PCR, lists solely in-frame clones and lacks some. Of about 990,000 clones in the sample, about 84% were seen once. The chain carries TRBV7-2 and TRBJ1-5; D gene uncertain. The clonotype comes from a man younger than 30 in good health. Some clones in this sample may be carry-over from other donors' samples. Sequenced: memory CD4+ T cells from PBMCs. The subset denotes: CD45RA-negative fraction. This CDR3 reads CASSLVEGQPQHF. Here the CDR3 DNA reads TGTGCCAGCAGCTTAGTGGAGGGTCAGCCCCAGCATTTT.